Detailed here is one T cell receptor (beta chain). These data originate in a study of blood T cell repertoires in COVID-19. The overall study: Acute and convalescent COVID-19 specimens originated in the United States, Italy and Spain. T cells, B-cell-depleted T cells, or PBMCs provided the cDNA or gDNA that served as material.

The CDR3 runs to 13 residues. Germline V gives CDR1 MNHEY, CDR2 SMNVEV (reference sequence). The J segment lost 6 bases and the V segment lost 6 bases, leaving 3 bases of the junction unmatched. Original data processing: Amplifying reference gene primers gave estimates of nucleated cell counts. Repertoires were generated with immunoSEQ multiplex PCR, while TCRdb's copy carries only in-frame clones and drops some. V and J calls and clone size are as listed in that table; D and trimming were resolved from the DNA. Among 70,000 or so clones listed, about nine tenths were seen once. This chain connects TRBV27 to TRBJ2-4; 9 positions agree with TRBD1. Sequenced input: peripheral blood. The clonotype was recovered from a man aged 50 to 60 with acute or convalescent COVID-19. CDR3 sequence reads: CASSPQGANIQYF. The CDR3 DNA reads as TGTGCCAGCAGCCCACAGGGGGCAAACATTCAGTACTTC.